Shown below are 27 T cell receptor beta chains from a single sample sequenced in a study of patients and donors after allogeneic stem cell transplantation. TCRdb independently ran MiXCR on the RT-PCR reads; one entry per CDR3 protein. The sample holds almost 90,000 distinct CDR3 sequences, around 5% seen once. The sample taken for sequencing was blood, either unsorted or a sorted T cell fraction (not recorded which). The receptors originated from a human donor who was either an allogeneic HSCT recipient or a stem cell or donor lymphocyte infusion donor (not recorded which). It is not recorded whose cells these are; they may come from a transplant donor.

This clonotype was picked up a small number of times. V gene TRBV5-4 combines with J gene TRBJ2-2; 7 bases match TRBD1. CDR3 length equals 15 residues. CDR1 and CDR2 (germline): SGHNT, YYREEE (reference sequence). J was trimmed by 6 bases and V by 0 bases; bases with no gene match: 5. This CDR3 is CASSLVGGNAGELFF. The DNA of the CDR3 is TGTGCCAGCAGCTTGGTAGGGGGCAATGCCGGGGAGCTGTTTTTT.

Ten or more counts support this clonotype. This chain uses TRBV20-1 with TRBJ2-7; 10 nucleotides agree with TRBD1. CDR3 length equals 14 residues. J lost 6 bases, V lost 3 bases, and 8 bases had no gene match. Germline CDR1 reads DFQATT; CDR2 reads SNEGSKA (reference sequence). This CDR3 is CSASEGQGNGEQYF. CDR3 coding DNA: TGCAGTGCTAGCGAGGGACAGGGGAACGGCGAGCAGTACTTC.

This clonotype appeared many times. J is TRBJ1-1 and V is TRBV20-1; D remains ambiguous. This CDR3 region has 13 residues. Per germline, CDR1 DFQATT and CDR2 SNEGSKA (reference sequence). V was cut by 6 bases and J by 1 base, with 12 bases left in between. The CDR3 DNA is TGCAGTGCACAAGGGAAGACGAACACTGAAGCTTTCTTT. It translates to CSAQGKTNTEAFF.

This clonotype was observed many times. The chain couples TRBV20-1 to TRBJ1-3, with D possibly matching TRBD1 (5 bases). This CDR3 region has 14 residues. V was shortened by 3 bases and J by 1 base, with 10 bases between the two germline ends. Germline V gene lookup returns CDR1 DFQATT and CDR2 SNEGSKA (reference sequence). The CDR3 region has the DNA TGCAGTGCTAGTTCATGGGGGTCTGGAAACACCATATATTTT. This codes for CSASSWGSGNTIYF.

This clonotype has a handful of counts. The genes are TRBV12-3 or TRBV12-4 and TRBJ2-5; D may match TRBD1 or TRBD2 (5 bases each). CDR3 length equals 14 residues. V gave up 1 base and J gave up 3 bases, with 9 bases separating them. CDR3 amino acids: CASSLGDAKETQYF. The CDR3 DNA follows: TGTGCCAGCAGTTTAGGGGACGCAAAAGAGACCCAGTACTTC.

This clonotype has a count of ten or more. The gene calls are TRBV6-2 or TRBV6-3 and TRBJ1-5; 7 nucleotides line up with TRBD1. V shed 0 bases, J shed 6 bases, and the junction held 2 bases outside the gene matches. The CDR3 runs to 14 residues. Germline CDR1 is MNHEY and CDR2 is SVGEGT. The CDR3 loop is CASSYSGGFQPQHF. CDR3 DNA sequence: TGTGCCAGCAGTTACTCAGGGGGCTTTCAGCCCCAGCATTTT.

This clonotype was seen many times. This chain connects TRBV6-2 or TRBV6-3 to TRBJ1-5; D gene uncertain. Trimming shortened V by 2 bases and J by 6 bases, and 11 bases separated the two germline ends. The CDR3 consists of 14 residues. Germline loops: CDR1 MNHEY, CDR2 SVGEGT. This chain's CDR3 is CASSYPHVGQPQHF. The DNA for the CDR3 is TGTGCCAGCAGTTACCCTCACGTGGGTCAGCCCCAGCATTTT.

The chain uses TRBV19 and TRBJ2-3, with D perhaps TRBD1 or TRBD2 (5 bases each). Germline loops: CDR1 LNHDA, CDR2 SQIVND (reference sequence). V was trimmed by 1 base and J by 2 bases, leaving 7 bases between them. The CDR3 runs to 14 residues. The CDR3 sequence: CASSIGGTTDTQYF. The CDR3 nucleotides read TGTGCCAGTAGTATAGGGGGGACCACAGATACGCAGTATTTT.

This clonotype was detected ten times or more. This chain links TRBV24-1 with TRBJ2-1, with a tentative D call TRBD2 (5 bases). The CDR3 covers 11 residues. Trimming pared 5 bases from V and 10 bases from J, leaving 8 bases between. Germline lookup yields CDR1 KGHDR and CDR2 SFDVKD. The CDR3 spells CATSVRGEQFF. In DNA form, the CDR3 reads TGTGCCACCAGTGTAAGAGGGGAGCAGTTCTTC.

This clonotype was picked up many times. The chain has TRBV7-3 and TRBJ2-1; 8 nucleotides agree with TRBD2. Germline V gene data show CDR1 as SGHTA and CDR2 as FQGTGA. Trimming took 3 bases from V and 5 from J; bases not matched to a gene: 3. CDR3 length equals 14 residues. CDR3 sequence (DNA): TGTGCCAGCAGCTTCGGGAGGGGTGACAATGAGCAGTTCTTC. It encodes CASSFGRGDNEQFF.

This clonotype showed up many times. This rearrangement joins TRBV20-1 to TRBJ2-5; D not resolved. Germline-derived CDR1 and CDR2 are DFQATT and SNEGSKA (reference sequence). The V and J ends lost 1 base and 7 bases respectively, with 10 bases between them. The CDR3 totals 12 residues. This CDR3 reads CSARGQGWTQYF. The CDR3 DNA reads TGCAGTGCTAGAGGCCAAGGGTGGACCCAGTACTTC.

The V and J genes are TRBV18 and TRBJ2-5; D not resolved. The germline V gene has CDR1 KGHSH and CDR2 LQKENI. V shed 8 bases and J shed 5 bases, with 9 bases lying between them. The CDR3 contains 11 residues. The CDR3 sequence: CASATRETQYF. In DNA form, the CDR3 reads TGTGCCAGCGCCACCCGGGAGACCCAGTACTTC.

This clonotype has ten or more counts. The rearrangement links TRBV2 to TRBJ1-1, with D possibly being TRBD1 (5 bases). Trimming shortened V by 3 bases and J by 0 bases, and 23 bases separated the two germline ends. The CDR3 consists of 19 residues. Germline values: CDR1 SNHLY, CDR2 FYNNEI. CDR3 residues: CASSERALPMGVVNTEAFF. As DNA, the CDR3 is TGTGCCAGCAGTGAGAGGGCTCTCCCGATGGGGGTGGTGAACACTGAAGCTTTCTTT.

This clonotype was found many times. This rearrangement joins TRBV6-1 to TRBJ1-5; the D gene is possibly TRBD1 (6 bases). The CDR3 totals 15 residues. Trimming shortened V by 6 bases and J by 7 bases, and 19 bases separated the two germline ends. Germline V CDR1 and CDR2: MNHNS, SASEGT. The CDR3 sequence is CASRRTARDIQPQHF. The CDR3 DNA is TGTGCCAGCAGGAGGACAGCCAGGGATATCCAGCCCCAGCATTTT.

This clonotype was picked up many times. This chain's CDR3 is CSAPSGASFSYEQYF. CDR3 DNA: TGCAGTGCCCCGAGCGGGGCTAGTTTTTCCTACGAGCAGTACTTC. The chain couples TRBV20-1 to TRBJ2-7; 7 bases line up with TRBD2. Trimming at V came to 6 bases and at J to 1 base, leaving 12 bases not matched to a gene. Germline V lookup: CDR1 DFQATT, CDR2 SNEGSKA (reference sequence). The CDR3 totals 15 residues.

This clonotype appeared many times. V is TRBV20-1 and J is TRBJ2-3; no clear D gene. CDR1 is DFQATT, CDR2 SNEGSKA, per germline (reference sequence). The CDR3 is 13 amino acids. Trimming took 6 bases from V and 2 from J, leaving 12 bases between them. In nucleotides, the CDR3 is TGCAGTGCCCCGGCAAGGTTCACAGATACGCAGTATTTT. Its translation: CSAPARFTDTQYF.

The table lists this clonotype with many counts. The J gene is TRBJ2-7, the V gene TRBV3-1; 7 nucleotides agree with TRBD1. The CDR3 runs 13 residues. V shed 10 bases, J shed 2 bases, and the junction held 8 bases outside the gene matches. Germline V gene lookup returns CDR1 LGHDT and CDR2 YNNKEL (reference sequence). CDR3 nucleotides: TGTGCCACCTCCGGGACAGAACCCTACGAGCAGTACTTC. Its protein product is CATSGTEPYEQYF.

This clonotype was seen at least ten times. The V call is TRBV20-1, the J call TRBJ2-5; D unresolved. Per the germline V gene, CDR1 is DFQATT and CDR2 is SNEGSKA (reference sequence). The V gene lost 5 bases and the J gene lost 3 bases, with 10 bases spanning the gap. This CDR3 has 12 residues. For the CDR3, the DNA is TGCAGTGCTCCCCACGGAAAAGAGACCCAGTACTTC. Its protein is CSAPHGKETQYF.

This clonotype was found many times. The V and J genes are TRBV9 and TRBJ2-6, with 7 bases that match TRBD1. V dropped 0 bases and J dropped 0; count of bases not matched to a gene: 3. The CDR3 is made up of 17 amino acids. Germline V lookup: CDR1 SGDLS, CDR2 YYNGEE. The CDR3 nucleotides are TGTGCCAGCAGCGTAGAACCAGGGGGCTCTGGGGCCAACGTCCTGACTTTC. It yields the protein CASSVEPGGSGANVLTF. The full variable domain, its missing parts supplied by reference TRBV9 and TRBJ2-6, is DSGVTQTPKHLITATGQRVTLRCSPRSGDLSVYWYQQSLDQGLQFLIQYYNGEERAKGNILERFSAQQFPDLHSELNLSSLELGDSALYFCASSVEPGGSGANVLTFGAGSRLTVL.

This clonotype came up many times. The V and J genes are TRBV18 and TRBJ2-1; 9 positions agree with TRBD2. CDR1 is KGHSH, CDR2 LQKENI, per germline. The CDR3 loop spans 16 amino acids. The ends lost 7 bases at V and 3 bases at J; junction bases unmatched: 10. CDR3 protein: CASLPSSGSGYNEQFF. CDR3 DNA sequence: TGTGCCAGCTTGCCAAGTAGCGGGAGTGGCTACAATGAGCAGTTCTTC.

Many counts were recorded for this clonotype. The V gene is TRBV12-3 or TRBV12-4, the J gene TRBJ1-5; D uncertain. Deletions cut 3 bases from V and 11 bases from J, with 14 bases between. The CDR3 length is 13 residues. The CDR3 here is CASSLVPSSTQHF. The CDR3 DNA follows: TGTGCCAGCAGTTTGGTCCCTTCAAGCACCCAGCATTTT.

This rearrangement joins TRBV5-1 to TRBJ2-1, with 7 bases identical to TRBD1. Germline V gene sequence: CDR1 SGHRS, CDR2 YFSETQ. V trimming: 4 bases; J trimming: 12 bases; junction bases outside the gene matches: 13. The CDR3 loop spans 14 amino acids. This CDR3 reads CASSQQQGYGVQFF. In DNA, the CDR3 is TGCGCCAGCAGCCAACAACAGGGGTACGGTGTGCAGTTCTTC.

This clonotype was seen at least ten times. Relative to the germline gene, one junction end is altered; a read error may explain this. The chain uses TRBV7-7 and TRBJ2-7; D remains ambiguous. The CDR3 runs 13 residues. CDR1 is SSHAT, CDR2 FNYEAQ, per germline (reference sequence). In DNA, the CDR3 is TGTGCTAGCAGCTTAGATGGGCCCGGCGAGCAGTACTTC. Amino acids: CASSLDGPGEQYF.

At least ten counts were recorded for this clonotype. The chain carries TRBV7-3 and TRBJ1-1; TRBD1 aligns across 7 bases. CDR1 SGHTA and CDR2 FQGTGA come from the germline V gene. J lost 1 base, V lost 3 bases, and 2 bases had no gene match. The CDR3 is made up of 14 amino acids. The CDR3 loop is CASSLGQTNTEAFF. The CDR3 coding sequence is TGTGCCAGCAGCTTGGGACAGACGAACACTGAAGCTTTCTTT.

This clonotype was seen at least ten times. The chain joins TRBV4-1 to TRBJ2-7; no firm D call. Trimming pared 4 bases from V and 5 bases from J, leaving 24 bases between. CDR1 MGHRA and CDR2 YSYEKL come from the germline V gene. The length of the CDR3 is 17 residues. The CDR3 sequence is CASSLPPRSPSTDEQYF. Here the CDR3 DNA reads TGCGCCAGCAGCCTACCTCCGCGGTCCCCCTCTACGGACGAGCAGTACTTC.

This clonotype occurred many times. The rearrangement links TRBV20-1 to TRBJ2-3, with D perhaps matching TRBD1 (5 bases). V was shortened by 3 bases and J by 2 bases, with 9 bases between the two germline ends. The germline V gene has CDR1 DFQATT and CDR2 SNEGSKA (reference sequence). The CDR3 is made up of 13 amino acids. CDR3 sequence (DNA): TGCAGTGCTAGGTGGGGCCTCACAGATACGCAGTATTTT. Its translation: CSARWGLTDTQYF.

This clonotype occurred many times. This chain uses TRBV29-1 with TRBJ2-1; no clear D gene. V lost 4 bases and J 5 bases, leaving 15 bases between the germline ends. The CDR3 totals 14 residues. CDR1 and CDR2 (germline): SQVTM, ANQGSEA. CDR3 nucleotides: TGCAGCGTTGGAAAGGCCCTAATTAACAATGAGCAGTTCTTC. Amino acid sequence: CSVGKALINNEQFF.